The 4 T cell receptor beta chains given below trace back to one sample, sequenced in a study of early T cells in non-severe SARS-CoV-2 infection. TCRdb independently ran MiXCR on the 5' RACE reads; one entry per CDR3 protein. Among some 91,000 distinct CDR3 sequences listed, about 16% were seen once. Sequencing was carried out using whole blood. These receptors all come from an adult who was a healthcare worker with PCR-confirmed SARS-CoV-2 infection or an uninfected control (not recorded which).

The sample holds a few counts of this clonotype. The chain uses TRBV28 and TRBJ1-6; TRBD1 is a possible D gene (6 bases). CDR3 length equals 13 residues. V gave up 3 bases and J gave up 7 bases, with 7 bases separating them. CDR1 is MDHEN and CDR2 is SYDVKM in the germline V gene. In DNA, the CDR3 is TGTGCCAGCAGTTTCCAGGGGAATTCACCCCTCCACTTT. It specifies CASSFQGNSPLHF.

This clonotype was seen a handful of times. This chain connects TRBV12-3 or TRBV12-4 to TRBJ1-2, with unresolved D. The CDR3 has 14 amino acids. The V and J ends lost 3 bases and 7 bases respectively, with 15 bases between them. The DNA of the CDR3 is TGTGCCAGCAGTTTTTCCCCCCTGAGGACTGGCTACACCTTC. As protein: CASSFSPLRTGYTF.

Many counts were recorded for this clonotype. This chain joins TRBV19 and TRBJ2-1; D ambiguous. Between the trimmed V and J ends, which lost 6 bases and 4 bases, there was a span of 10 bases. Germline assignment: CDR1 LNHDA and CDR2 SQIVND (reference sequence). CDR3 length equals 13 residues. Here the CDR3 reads CASSSNFYNEQFF. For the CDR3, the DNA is TGTGCCAGTAGCTCTAATTTTTACAATGAGCAGTTCTTC.

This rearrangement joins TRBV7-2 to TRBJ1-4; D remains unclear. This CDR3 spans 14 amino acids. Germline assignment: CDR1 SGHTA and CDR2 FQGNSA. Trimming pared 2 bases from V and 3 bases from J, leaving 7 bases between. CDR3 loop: CASSLRGPNEKLFF. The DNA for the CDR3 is TGTGCCAGCAGCTTAAGAGGGCCTAATGAAAAACTGTTTTTT.